This TCR beta chain was identified during a study of blood T cells in healthy people across ages. The CDR3 spans 14 residues. Per the germline V gene, CDR1 is SQVTM and CDR2 is ANQGSEA. On this clonotype itself: The junction does not match germline at one end; this may be a read error.

Then a second PCR, running roughly 7 to 11 cycles, was carried out with a sample-barcoded 5' primer and a J-beta primer mix. All samples yielded 3 million or more CDR3-containing paired-end reads. One entry per CDR3 protein results from TCRdb running MiXCR on the 5' RACE reads. In the table there are roughly 1.4 million distinct CDR3 sequences, 59% of which are singletons. This chain joins TRBV29-1 and TRBJ1-4; D ambiguous. Sequenced sample: blood. The sequence was obtained from a man aged 18 to 29 in good health. CDR3 loop: CSVEVSATNEKPFF. The CDR3 bases are TGCAGCGTTGAGGTATCCGCAACTAATGAAAAACCGTTTTTT.